One sample yielded the 15 T cell receptor beta chains listed below, sequenced in a study of T cell changes during pregnancy in multiple sclerosis. Assay used: immunoSEQ multiplex PCR; TCRdb lists only in-frame clones, some missing. This sample has about 97,000 clones, with 90% found just once. Here the sequenced sample was peripheral blood, taken in the second trimester of pregnancy. These TCRs come from a female donor in good health, enrolled as a control in a pregnancy study.

The chain has TRBV28 and TRBJ2-3; 8 nucleotides match TRBD2. This CDR3 has 14 residues. V was pared by 6 bases and J by 2 bases, with 4 bases of the junction left unmatched. The germline gives CDR1 MDHEN, CDR2 SYDVKM. In DNA form, the CDR3 reads TGTGCCAGCAGCGGACTAGCCCTCACAGATACGCAGTATTTT. This codes for CASSGLALTDTQYF.

The chain couples TRBV18 to TRBJ1-1; 7 bases match TRBD1. Germline V gene lookup returns CDR1 KGHSH and CDR2 LQKENI. CDR3 length: 14 residues. V lost 8 bases to trimming and J lost 1 base; unmatched junction nucleotides: 7. The CDR3 protein is CASLSGTANTEAFF. DNA for the CDR3: TGTGCCAGCCTTAGCGGGACAGCGAACACTGAAGCTTTCTTT.

The J gene is TRBJ2-1, the V gene TRBV6-1; 8 bases line up with TRBD2. The V and J ends lost 0 bases and 0 bases, in that order; junction bases with no gene match: 13. The CDR3 covers 20 residues. Germline lookup yields CDR1 MNHNS and CDR2 SASEGT. The CDR3 DNA is TGTGCCAGCAGTGAAGCATTATTCTCGGCGGGAGGCTTCTCCTACAATGAGCAGTTCTTC. It translates to CASSEALFSAGGFSYNEQFF.

The chain employs TRBV6-5 and TRBJ2-7; 8 nucleotides line up with TRBD1. In germline, CDR1 is MNHEY, CDR2 SVGAGI. The J segment lost 2 bases and the V segment lost 2 bases, leaving 8 bases of the junction unmatched. CDR3 length equals 16 residues. CDR3: CASSYGGTGLTYEQYF. CDR3 coding DNA: TGTGCCAGCAGTTACGGGGGGACAGGCTTGACCTACGAGCAGTACTTC.

The chain joins TRBV7-2 to TRBJ2-2; 7 nucleotides line up with TRBD2. The length of the CDR3 is 15 residues. Germline V CDR1 and CDR2: SGHTA, FQGNSA. Trimming cost V 5 bases and J 2 bases; bases outside gene matches: 5. CDR3 in amino acids: CASSPSGVNTGELFF. In nucleotides, the CDR3 is TGTGCCAGCAGCCCTAGCGGAGTCAACACCGGGGAGCTGTTTTTT.

Comment on this clone: The same CDR3 can be traced to other DNA sequences in this sample. The rearrangement joins TRBV18 to TRBJ1-5; tentatively, D is TRBD1 (6 bases). The CDR3 covers 14 residues. The germline V gene has CDR1 KGHSH and CDR2 LQKENI. The V and J ends lost 2 bases and 7 bases respectively, with 12 bases between them. CDR3 nucleotide sequence: TGTGCCAGCTCACCAGGCACAGGGAACCAGCCCCAGCATTTT. It translates to CASSPGTGNQPQHF.

This chain connects TRBV29-1 to TRBJ2-4, with 7 bases aligning to TRBD1. This CDR3 contains 12 residues. Germline values: CDR1 SQVTM, CDR2 ANQGSEA. Trimming at V came to 6 bases and at J to 4 bases, leaving 3 bases not matched to a gene. In DNA form, the CDR3 reads TGCAGCGTCGGACAGGTTAAAAACATTCAGTACTTC. It specifies CSVGQVKNIQYF.

The V and J genes are TRBV27 and TRBJ1-2; no reliable D call. V lost 3 bases and J 8 bases, leaving 13 bases between the germline ends. CDR1 is MNHEY and CDR2 is SMNVEV in the germline V gene (reference sequence). This CDR3 spans 13 amino acids. The CDR3 spells CASSLIGGLGYTF. CDR3 coding DNA: TGTGCCAGCAGTTTGATTGGAGGGTTAGGCTACACCTTC.

The chain carries TRBV9 and TRBJ1-4; 7 bases fit TRBD1. J lost 8 bases, V lost 3 bases, and 4 bases had no gene match. The CDR3 spans 13 residues. Germline loops: CDR1 SGDLS, CDR2 YYNGEE. CDR3 coding DNA: TGTGCCAGCAGCGCGGGACAGTCAGAAAAACTGTTTTTT. It encodes CASSAGQSEKLFF.

This chain joins TRBV6-1 and TRBJ1-1; 8 bases are shared with TRBD1. Looked up from germline, CDR1 is MNHNS and CDR2 is SASEGT. The length of the CDR3 is 14 residues. J gave up 3 bases and V 5 bases, and 5 bases lay outside the gene matches. The CDR3, as DNA: TGTGCCAGCAGTCAAAACAGGGGGGACACTGAAGCTTTCTTT. It yields the protein CASSQNRGDTEAFF.

This chain links TRBV9 with TRBJ2-7, with TRBD2 as a possible D gene (6 bases). The germline V gene has CDR1 SGDLS and CDR2 YYNGEE. Deletions cut 4 bases from V and 2 bases from J, with 10 bases between. This CDR3 has 13 residues. This chain's CDR3 is CASSPGGPYEQYF. The CDR3 bases are TGTGCCAGCAGCCCCGGGGGACCCTACGAGCAGTACTTC.

This chain links TRBV14 with TRBJ2-7; 8 bases are shared with TRBD1. Trimming took 1 base from V and 2 from J; bases not matched to a gene: 7. This CDR3 is 16 amino acids long. Germline lookup yields CDR1 SGHDN and CDR2 FVKESK. For the CDR3, the DNA is TGTGCCAGCAGCCAAGGTCCTGGACAGGGAACCTACGAGCAGTACTTC. Amino acid sequence: CASSQGPGQGTYEQYF.

The V and J genes are TRBV28 and TRBJ2-7; D uncertain. Trimming stripped 2 bases from V and 6 bases from J, with 11 bases between. The CDR3 runs to 13 residues. In germline, CDR1 is MDHEN, CDR2 SYDVKM. CDR3 amino acids: CASSLPPLAEQYF. Written as DNA, the CDR3 is TGTGCCAGCAGTTTACCCCCCTTAGCCGAGCAGTACTTC.

CDR3: CASSGPTGDRNGELFF. The CDR3 DNA follows: TGTGCCAGCAGTGGACCTACAGGGGATCGTAACGGGGAGCTGTTTTTT. This rearrangement joins TRBV2 to TRBJ2-2; 7 nucleotides match TRBD1. With 4 bases clipped from V and 7 bases from J, the junction kept 12 bases outside the gene matches. The CDR3 runs to 16 residues. Germline-derived CDR1 and CDR2 are SNHLY and FYNNEI.

The chain joins TRBV15 to TRBJ2-6; no firm D call. Deletions cut 3 bases from V and 1 base from J, with 7 bases between. There are 15 residues in the CDR3. Germline CDR1 reads LNHNV; CDR2 reads YYDKDF (reference sequence). This CDR3 is CATSRSTSGANVLTF. The CDR3 DNA reads TGTGCCACCAGCAGGTCTACGTCTGGGGCCAACGTCCTGACTTTC.